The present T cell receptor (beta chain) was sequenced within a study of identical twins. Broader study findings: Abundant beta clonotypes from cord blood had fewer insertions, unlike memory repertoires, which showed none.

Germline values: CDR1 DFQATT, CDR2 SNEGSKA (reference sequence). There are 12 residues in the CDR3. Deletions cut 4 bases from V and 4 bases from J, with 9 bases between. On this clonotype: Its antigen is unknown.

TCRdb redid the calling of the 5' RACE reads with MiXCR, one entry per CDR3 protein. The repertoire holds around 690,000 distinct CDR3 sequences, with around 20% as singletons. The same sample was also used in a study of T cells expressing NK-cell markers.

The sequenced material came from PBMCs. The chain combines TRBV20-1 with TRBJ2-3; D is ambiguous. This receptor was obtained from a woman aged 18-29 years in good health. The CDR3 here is CSAIQGPDTQYF. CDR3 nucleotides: TGCAGTGCTATACAAGGGCCAGATACGCAGTATTTT.